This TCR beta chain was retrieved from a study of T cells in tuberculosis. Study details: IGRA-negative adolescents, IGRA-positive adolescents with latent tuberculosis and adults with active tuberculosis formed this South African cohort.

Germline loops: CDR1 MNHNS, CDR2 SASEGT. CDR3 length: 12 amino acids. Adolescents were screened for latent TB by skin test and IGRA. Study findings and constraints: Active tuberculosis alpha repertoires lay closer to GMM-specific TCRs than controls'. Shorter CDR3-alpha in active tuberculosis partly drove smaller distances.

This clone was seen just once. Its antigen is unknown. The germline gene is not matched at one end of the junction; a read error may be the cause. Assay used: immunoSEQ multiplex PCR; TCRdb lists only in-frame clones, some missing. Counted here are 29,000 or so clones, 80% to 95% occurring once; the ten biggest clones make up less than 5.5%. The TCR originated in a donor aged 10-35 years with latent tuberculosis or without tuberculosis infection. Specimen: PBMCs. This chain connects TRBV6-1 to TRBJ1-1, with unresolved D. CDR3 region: CAGSPGGTEAFF. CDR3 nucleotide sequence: TGTGCCGGCAGCCCGGGCGGGACTGAAGCTTTCTTT.